Reported below is one T cell receptor beta chain. Its antigen is unknown. No qualities accompany the bases; no much larger clone lies one base away. This sample was taken from a study of OX40 agonist ivuxolimab in advanced cancers. The study in broad terms: Ivuxolimab was an agonistic, fully human IgG2 monoclonal antibody directed against OX40 (CD134), a costimulatory receptor. Three dose-escalation patients achieved partial responses, one with hepatocellular carcinoma and two with cutaneous melanoma. Among the 50 to 55 dose-escalation patients, some 20 had hepatocellular carcinoma, roughly 15 melanoma, 9 renal cell carcinoma and 9 head and neck cancer. Prior anti-PD-1, anti-PD-L1 or anti-CTLA-4 therapy was permitted, and checkpoint inhibitors had been received by around 39% of dose-escalation patients. The paper covers the monotherapy dose-escalation part of the phase I ivuxolimab trial, which included N of about 51 patients. Intravenous ivuxolimab was administered to patients every 2 weeks at six dose levels: 0.01, 0.1, 0.3, 1.5, 3 and 10 mg/kg. The dose-escalation cohort was approximately 83% male with a mean age of about 58 years, ranging from roughly 20 to 85. The purpose of peripheral TCRbeta sequencing was to test whether ivuxolimab changed TCR sequence diversity and led to clonal T-cell expansion.

General conclusions and limits of the study: Clonal expansion of both CD4+ and CD8+ blood T cells was observed from baseline to week 6 at doses 0.1 to 3.0 mg/kg. Which antigens the clonally expanded peripheral T cells were specific for was not determined. In partial responders in the 0.1-3.0 mg/kg groups, normalized peripheral clonal expansion was found to be among the lowest, especially among CD8+ T cells. After ivuxolimab, expanded clones were on average more numerous among CD8+ T cells than among CD4+ T cells. Low levels of normalized T-cell clonal expansion were also seen in some patients who did not respond.

CDR1 and CDR2 are drawn from the germline V gene (reference sequence): MNHEY, SMNVEV. From cysteine to phenylalanine, the CDR3 is 16 amino acids long. The CDR3 DNA has 48 bases and is translated from base 1. Relative to germline, V is missing 5 bases and J is missing 4 bases, with 8 bases of the junction outside any gene match. To sequence the TCRbeta CDR3 region, genomic DNA was isolated from the sorted cells. The immunoSEQ Assay was used to sequence the TCRbeta CDR3 regions. As stored in TCRdb, this immuneACCESS dataset retains in-frame rearrangements with V and J assigned. A fraction of the clones does not appear; measured against another copy, unresolved V genes explain less than half of the discrepancy, and the remainder lacks a known reason. The sample table contains 35,000 to 55,000 clones; only one count was recorded for 70% to 90% of them. More than 13% of the sample is taken by the ten largest.

Patients with a history of autoimmune disease or receiving systemic immunosuppression were excluded from the trial. In every dose cohort, peripheral blood was drawn for TCR sequencing at baseline, cycle 4 day 1, and cycle 7 day 1. Samples were obtained from an open-label, multicenter, first-in-human phase I dose-escalation trial of ivuxolimab. Adults with locally advanced or metastatic head and neck squamous cell, hepatocellular, melanoma or renal cell carcinoma were enrolled in the trial. Before TCR sequencing, CD4+ T cells and CD8+ T cells from peripheral blood were sorted into separate populations.

The sequencing here drew on CD4+ or CD8+ T cells sorted from blood, taken in a trial of the OX40 agonist ivuxolimab. The sequence came from an adult with an advanced solid tumor such as melanoma, head and neck, liver or kidney cancer. This sequence uses TRBV27 and TRBJ2-1; the central 10 bases match TRBD2. For the CDR3, the sequence is CASSPPGLATYNEQFF. The DNA sequence follows: TGTGCCAGCAGTCCACCGGGACTAGCGACATACAATGAGCAGTTCTTC.